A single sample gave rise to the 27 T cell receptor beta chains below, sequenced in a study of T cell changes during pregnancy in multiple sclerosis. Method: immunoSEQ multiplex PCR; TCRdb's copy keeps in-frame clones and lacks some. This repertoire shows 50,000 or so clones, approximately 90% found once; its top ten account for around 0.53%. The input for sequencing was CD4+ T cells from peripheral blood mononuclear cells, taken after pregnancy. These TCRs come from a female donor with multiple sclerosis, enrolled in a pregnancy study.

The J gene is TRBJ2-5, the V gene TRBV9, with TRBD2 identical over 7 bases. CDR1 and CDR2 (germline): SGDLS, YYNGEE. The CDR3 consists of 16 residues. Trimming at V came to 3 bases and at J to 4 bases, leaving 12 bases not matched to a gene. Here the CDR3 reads CASSALGGRSGETQYF. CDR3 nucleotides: TGTGCCAGCAGCGCGTTGGGAGGGAGATCAGGAGAGACCCAGTACTTC.

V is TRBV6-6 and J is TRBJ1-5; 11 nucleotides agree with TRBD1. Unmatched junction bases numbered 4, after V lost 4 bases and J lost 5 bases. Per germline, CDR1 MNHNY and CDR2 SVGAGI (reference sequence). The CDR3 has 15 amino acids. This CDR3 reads CASSSRGQGDQPQHF. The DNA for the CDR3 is TGTGCCAGCAGTTCCCGGGGACAGGGGGATCAGCCCCAGCATTTT.

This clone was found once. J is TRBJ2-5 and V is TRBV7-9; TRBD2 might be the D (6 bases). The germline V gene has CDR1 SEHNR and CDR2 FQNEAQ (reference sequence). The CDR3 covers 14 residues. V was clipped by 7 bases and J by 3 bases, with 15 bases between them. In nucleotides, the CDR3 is TGTGCCAGCACCCCCCTGCGGGACGAAGAGACCCAGTACTTC. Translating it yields CASTPLRDEETQYF.

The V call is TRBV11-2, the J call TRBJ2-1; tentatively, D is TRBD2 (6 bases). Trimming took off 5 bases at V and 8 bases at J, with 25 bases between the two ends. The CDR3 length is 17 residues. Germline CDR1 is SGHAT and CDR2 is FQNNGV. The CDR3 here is CASSPRTGGLTVHEQFF. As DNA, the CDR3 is TGTGCCAGCAGCCCCCGAACCGGGGGACTCACTGTGCATGAGCAGTTCTTC.

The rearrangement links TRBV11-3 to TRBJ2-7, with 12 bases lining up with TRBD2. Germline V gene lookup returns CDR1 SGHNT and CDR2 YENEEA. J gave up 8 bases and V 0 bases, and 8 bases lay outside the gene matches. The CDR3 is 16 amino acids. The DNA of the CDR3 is TGTGCCAGCAGCTTAGATGTGACTAGCGGGAGAAAGCAGCAGTACTTC. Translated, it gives CASSLDVTSGRKQQYF.

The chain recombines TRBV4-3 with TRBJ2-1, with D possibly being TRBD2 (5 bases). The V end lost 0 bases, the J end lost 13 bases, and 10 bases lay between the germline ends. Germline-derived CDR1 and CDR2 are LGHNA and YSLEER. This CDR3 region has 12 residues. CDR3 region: CASSQDRRKQFF. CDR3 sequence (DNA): TGCGCCAGCAGCCAAGATCGGAGGAAACAGTTCTTC.

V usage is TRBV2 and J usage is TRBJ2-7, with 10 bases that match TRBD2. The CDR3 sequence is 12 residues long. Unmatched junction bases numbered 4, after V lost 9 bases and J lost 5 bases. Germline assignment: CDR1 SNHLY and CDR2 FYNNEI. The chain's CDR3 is CASRLAGDEQYF. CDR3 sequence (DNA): TGTGCCAGTAGGCTAGCGGGAGACGAGCAGTACTTC. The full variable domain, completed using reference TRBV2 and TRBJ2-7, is EPEVTQTPSHQVTQMGQEVILRCVPISNHLYFYWYRQILGQKVEFLVSFYNNEISEKSEIFDDQFSVERPDGSNFTLKIRSTKLEDSAMYFCASRLAGDEQYFGPGTRLTVT.

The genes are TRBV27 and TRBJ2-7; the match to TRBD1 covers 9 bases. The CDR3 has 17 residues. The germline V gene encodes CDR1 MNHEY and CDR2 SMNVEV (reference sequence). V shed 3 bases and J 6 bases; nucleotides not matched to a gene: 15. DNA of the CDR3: TGTGCCAGCAGTTTTAAGTTCTCGCCGGGGACAGGGCGCGAGCAGTACTTC. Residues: CASSFKFSPGTGREQYF.

Here the CDR3 reads CASKLTDLSYEQYF. CDR3 in DNA: TGTGCCAGTAAATTGACAGACCTCTCCTACGAGCAGTACTTC. V usage is TRBV19 and J usage is TRBJ2-7; tentative D call: TRBD1 (5 bases). The CDR3 length is 14 residues. Germline loops: CDR1 LNHDA, CDR2 SQIVND (reference sequence). The V end lost 7 bases, the J end lost 0 bases, and 13 bases lay between the germline ends.

The CDR3 region has the DNA TGTGCCAGCAGCAAACTAGCGGGTCTTGGGGGGAATGAGCAGTTCTTC. It encodes CASSKLAGLGGNEQFF. The chain joins TRBV5-5 to TRBJ2-1; 9 positions agree with TRBD2. The trim removed 4 bases at V and 7 bases at J, leaving 12 bases unmatched. The CDR3 extends over 16 amino acids. Germline V gene data show CDR1 as SGHKS and CDR2 as YYEKEE (reference sequence).

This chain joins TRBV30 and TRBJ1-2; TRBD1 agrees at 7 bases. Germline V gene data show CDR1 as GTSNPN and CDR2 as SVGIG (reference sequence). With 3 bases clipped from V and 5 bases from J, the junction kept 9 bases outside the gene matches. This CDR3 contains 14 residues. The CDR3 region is CAWRDRTEGYGYTF. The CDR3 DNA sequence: TGTGCCTGGAGGGACAGGACGGAGGGATATGGCTACACCTTC.

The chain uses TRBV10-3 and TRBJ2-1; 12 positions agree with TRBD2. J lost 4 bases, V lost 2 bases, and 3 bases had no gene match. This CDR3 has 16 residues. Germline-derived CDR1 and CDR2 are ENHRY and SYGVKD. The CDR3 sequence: CAISERGLAGYNEQFF. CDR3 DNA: TGTGCCATCAGTGAGCGGGGACTAGCGGGTTACAATGAGCAGTTCTTC.

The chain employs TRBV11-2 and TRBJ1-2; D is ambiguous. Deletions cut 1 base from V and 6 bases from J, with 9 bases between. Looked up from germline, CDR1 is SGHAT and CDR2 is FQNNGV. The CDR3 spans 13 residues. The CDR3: CASSLGGRDGYTF. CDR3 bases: TGTGCCAGCAGCTTAGGAGGGAGGGATGGCTACACCTTC.

CDR3 in DNA: TGCAGCGTTCAGTTGGGGGCGCCGTCGACCCAGTACTTC. Translated: CSVQLGAPSTQYF. V and J are TRBV29-1 and TRBJ2-5; tentative D call: TRBD1 (6 bases). V gave up 5 bases and J gave up 7 bases, with 17 bases separating them. The CDR3 is 13 residues long. CDR1 and CDR2 (germline): SQVTM, ANQGSEA. The variable domain in full, completed from reference TRBV29-1 and TRBJ2-5, reads SAVISQKPSRDICQRGTSLTIQCQVDSQVTMMFWYRQQPGQSLTLIATANQGSEATYESGFVIDKFPISRPNLTFSTLTVSNMSPEDSSIYLCSVQLGAPSTQYFGPGTRLLVL.

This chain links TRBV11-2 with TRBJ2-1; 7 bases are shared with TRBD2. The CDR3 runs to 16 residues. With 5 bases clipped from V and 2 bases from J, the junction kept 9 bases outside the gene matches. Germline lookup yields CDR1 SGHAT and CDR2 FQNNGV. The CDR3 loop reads CASSEATSVTYNEQFF. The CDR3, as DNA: TGTGCCAGCAGCGAAGCCACTAGCGTTACCTACAATGAGCAGTTCTTC.

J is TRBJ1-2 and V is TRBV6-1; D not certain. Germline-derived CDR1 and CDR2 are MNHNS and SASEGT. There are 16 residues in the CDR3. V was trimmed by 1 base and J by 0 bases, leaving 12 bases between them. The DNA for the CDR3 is TGTGCCAGCAGTGAAGTGGGAGTTTCGGCTAACTATGGCTACACCTTC. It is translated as CASSEVGVSANYGYTF.

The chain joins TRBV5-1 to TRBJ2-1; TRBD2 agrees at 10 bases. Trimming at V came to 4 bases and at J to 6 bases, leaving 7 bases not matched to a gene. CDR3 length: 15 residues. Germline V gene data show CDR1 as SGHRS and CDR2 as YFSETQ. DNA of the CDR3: TGCGCCAGCAGCCGTCTAGCGGGAGAAGGCAATGAGCAGTTCTTC. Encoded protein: CASSRLAGEGNEQFF.

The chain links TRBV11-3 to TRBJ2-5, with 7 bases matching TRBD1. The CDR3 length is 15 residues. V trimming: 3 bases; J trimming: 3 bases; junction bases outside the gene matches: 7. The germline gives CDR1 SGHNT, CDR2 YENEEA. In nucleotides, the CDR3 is TGTGCCAGCAGCTTTCGGGACAGATCCGAAGAGACCCAGTACTTC. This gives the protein CASSFRDRSEETQYF.

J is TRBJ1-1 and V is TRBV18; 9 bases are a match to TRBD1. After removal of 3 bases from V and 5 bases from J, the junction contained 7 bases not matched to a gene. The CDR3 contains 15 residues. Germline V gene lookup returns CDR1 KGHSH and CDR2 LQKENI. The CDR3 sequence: CASSPSGTGSTEAFF. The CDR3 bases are TGTGCCAGCTCACCCTCAGGGACAGGGTCGACTGAAGCTTTCTTT. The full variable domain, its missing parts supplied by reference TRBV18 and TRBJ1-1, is NAGVMQNPRHLVRRRGQEARLRCSPMKGHSHVYWYRQLPEEGLKFMVYLQKENIIDESGMPKERFSAEFPKEGPSILRIQQVVRGDSAAYFCASSPSGTGSTEAFFGQGTRLTVV.

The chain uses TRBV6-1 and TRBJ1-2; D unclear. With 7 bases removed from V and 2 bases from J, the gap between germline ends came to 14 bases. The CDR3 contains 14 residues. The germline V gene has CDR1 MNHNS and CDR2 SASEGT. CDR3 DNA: TGTGCCAGCACCCCCGAGGTGTCGAACTATGGCTACACCTTC. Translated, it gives CASTPEVSNYGYTF.

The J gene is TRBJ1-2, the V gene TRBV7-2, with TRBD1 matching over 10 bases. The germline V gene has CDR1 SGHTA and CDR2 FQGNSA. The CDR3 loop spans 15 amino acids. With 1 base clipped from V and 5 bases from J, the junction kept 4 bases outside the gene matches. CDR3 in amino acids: CASSLGTGGTYGYTF. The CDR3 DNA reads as TGTGCCAGCAGCTTAGGGACAGGGGGGACGTATGGCTACACCTTC.

In DNA form, the CDR3 reads TGCGCCAGCAGCCAGACTTCCATGAACACTGAAGCTTTCTTT. Translating it yields CASSQTSMNTEAFF. The J gene is TRBJ1-1, the V gene TRBV4-3; no clear D gene. Trimming took off 3 bases at V and 0 bases at J, with 8 bases between the two ends. CDR3 length: 14 residues. Germline V gene lookup returns CDR1 LGHNA and CDR2 YSLEER.

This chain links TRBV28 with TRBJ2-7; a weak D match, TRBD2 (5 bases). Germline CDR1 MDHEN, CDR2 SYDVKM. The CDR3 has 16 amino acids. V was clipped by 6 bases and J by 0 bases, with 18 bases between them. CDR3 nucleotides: TGTGCCAGCAGCCCCACGGACTTTCCGAGCTCCTACGAGCAGTACTTC. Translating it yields CASSPTDFPSSYEQYF.

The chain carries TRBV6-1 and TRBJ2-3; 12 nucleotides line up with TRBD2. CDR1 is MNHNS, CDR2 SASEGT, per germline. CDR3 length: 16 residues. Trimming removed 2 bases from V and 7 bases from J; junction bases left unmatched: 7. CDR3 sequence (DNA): TGTGCCAGCAGTGAACTGACTAGCGGGAGAACTAATACGCAGTATTTT. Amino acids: CASSELTSGRTNTQYF.

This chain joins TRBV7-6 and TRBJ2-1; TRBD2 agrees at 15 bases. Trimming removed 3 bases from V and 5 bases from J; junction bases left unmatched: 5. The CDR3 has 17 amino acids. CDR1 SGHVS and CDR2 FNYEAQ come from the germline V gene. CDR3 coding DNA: TGTGCCAGCAGCTTGGGGGGACTAGCGGGAGGCCACAATGAGCAGTTCTTC. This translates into CASSLGGLAGGHNEQFF.

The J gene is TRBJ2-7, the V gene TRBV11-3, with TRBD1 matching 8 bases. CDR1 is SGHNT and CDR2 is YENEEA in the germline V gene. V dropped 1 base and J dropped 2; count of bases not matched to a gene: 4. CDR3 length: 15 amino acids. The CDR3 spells CASSLGPGQAYEQYF. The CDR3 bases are TGTGCCAGCAGCTTAGGACCGGGACAGGCCTACGAGCAGTACTTC.

CDR3 sequence (DNA): TGTGCCAGCAGCTTCGACAGAAGCACAGATACGCAGTATTTT. Encoded protein: CASSFDRSTDTQYF. The chain recombines TRBV7-9 with TRBJ2-3; possibly TRBD1 for D (5 bases). Germline V gene sequence: CDR1 SEHNR, CDR2 FQNEAQ (reference sequence). Trimming pared 3 bases from V and 0 bases from J, leaving 7 bases between. This CDR3 is built from 14 residues. Together with reference TRBV7-9 and TRBJ2-3, the CDR3 gives the full variable domain: DTGVSQNPRHKITKRGQNVTFRCDPISEHNRLYWYRQTLGQGPEFLTYFQNEAQLEKSRLLSDRFSAERPKGSFSTLEIQRTEQGDSAMYLCASSFDRSTDTQYFGPGTRLTVL.